A selection of T cell receptor beta chains follows, all from one sample in a study of blood T cell repertoires in COVID-19. Clones were sequenced by immunoSEQ multiplex PCR, and TCRdb holds only the in-frame ones, with some missing. This table has 250,000 to 350,000 clones, about 90% appearing once. The specimen sequenced was peripheral blood. The source is a woman between 50 and 59 years old with COVID-19, enrolled during active disease. Each CDR3 is given with its conserved first and last residue. D genes are given only for firm matches. Expanded clones are given a class, and other clones once, few, many or no size at all.

CDR3: CASSSLSGSQFYEQYF
DNA: TGTGCCAGCAGTTCACTTAGCGGGAGTCAATTTTACGAGCAGTACTTC
size: -
J: TRBJ2-7
D: TRBD2
V: TRBV27

CDR3: CASSTYRDEAFF
DNA: TGTGCCAGTAGTACCTACAGGGATGAGGCTTTCTTT
size: -
J: TRBJ1-1
D: -
V: TRBV19

CDR3: CASSLGGTGLTYEQYF
DNA: TGTGCCAGCAGCTTGGGTGGGACAGGATTAACCTACGAGCAGTACTTC
size: once
J: TRBJ2-7
D: TRBD1
V: TRBV5-5

CDR3: CASSSGTGGEKLFF
DNA: TGTGCCAGCAGTTCTGGGACAGGTGGCGAAAAACTGTTTTTT
size: -
J: TRBJ1-4
D: TRBD1
V: TRBV25-1

CDR3: CSARGTGANVLTF
DNA: TGCAGCGCGCGGGGAACTGGGGCCAACGTCCTGACTTTC
size: once
J: TRBJ2-6
D: -
V: TRBV29-1

CDR3: CASSLPGGPYEQYF
DNA: TGTGCCAGCAGCCTACCGGGTGGCCCCTACGAGCAGTACTTC
size: -
J: TRBJ2-7
D: -
V: TRBV7-8

CDR3: CASSRGGGYGYTF
DNA: TGTGCCAGCAGCCGGGGGGGTGGCTATGGCTACACCTTC
size: -
J: TRBJ1-2
D: -
V: TRBV5-8

CDR3: CASSQTSMGEQYF
DNA: TGTGCCAGCAGCCAAACTAGCATGGGCGAGCAGTACTTC
size: -
J: TRBJ2-7
D: -
V: TRBV11-2

CDR3: CASAPQGNSPLHF
DNA: TGCGCCAGCGCCCCTCAGGGGAATTCACCCCTCCACTTT
size: -
J: TRBJ1-6
D: -
V: TRBV5-1

CDR3: CASSLGLRLAGDYEQYF
DNA: TGTGCCAGCAGCTTAGGGCTCCGTCTAGCGGGAGACTACGAGCAGTACTTC
size: -
J: TRBJ2-7
D: TRBD2
V: TRBV11-2

CDR3: CASSLTGGQGNIQYF
DNA: TGTGCCAGCAGCTTAACGGGGGGACAGGGAAACATTCAGTACTTC
size: -
J: TRBJ2-4
D: TRBD1
V: TRBV7-3

CDR3: CASRGTGGELFF
DNA: TGTGCCAGCAGGGGGACAGGTGGGGAGCTGTTTTTT
size: -
J: TRBJ2-2
D: TRBD1
V: TRBV27

CDR3: CASSSGIRKEKLFF
DNA: TGCGCCAGCAGCTCCGGGATCCGGAAGGAAAAACTGTTTTTT
size: -
J: TRBJ1-4
D: -
V: TRBV5-1

CDR3: CASSLRTGSGNTIYF
DNA: TGTGCCAGCAGCCTCAGGACAGGTTCTGGAAACACCATATATTTT
size: -
J: TRBJ1-3
D: TRBD1
V: TRBV11-3

CDR3: CAATGAGGTQYF
DNA: TGTGCCGCGACAGGGGCTGGGGGGACCCAGTACTTC
size: once
J: TRBJ2-5
D: TRBD1
V: TRBV25-1

CDR3: CASSFGGEDTEAFF
DNA: TGTGCCAGCAGCTTCGGGGGGGAAGACACTGAAGCTTTCTTT
size: -
J: TRBJ1-1
D: -
V: TRBV5-4

CDR3: CASSLQGTYNEQFF
DNA: TGTGCCAGCAGTTTGCAGGGGACCTACAATGAGCAGTTCTTC
size: -
J: TRBJ2-1
D: -
V: TRBV27

CDR3: CSAIWARNEKLFF
DNA: TGCAGCGCCATTTGGGCCCGCAATGAAAAACTGTTTTTT
size: -
J: TRBJ1-4
D: -
V: TRBV29-1

CDR3: CASSLRQGNYEQYF
DNA: TGCGCCAGCAGCCTGAGGCAGGGAAACTACGAGCAGTACTTC
size: -
J: TRBJ2-7
D: -
V: TRBV5-1

CDR3: CASSYPGGYTF
DNA: TGCGCCAGCAGCTACCCAGGTGGCTACACCTTC
size: -
J: TRBJ1-2
D: -
V: TRBV5-1

CDR3: CSAEFSYEQYF
DNA: TGCAGCGCCGAGTTTTCCTACGAGCAGTACTTC
size: -
J: TRBJ2-7
D: -
V: TRBV29-1

CDR3: CASSSGGMTEAFF
DNA: TGTGCCAGTAGCTCAGGGGGCATGACTGAAGCTTTCTTT
size: -
J: TRBJ1-1
D: TRBD1
V: TRBV19

CDR3: CAWSGQMNTEAFF
DNA: TGTGCCTGGAGTGGACAGATGAACACTGAAGCTTTCTTT
size: -
J: TRBJ1-1
D: -
V: TRBV30

CDR3: CASSEYKAAVGYGYTF
DNA: TGTGCCAGCAGTGAATATAAGGCGGCGGTAGGCTATGGCTACACCTTC
size: -
J: TRBJ1-2
D: -
V: TRBV25-1

CDR3: CASSIWGEVNSPLHF
DNA: TGTGCCAGCAGCATCTGGGGGGAGGTTAATTCACCCCTCCACTTT
size: -
J: TRBJ1-6
D: -
V: TRBV7-8

CDR3: CAWSVRGSVPGEQYF
DNA: TGTGCCTGGAGTGTAAGGGGTTCGGTCCCTGGTGAGCAGTACTTC
size: -
J: TRBJ2-7
D: -
V: TRBV30

CDR3: CASSPQDHSGNTIYF
DNA: TGTGCCAGCAGTCCGCAGGATCACTCTGGAAACACCATATATTTT
size: -
J: TRBJ1-3
D: -
V: TRBV7-2

CDR3: CASSQDPAGVQSSYEQYF
DNA: TGTGCCAGCAGCCAAGATCCTGCGGGAGTGCAAAGCTCCTACGAGCAGTACTTC
size: -
J: TRBJ2-7
D: TRBD2
V: TRBV3-1/TRBV3-2

CDR3: CASNIGLPTLSPGELFF
DNA: TGTGCCAGTAACATTGGACTCCCAACTTTATCTCCCGGGGAGCTGTTTTTT
size: -
J: TRBJ2-2
D: -
V: TRBV19